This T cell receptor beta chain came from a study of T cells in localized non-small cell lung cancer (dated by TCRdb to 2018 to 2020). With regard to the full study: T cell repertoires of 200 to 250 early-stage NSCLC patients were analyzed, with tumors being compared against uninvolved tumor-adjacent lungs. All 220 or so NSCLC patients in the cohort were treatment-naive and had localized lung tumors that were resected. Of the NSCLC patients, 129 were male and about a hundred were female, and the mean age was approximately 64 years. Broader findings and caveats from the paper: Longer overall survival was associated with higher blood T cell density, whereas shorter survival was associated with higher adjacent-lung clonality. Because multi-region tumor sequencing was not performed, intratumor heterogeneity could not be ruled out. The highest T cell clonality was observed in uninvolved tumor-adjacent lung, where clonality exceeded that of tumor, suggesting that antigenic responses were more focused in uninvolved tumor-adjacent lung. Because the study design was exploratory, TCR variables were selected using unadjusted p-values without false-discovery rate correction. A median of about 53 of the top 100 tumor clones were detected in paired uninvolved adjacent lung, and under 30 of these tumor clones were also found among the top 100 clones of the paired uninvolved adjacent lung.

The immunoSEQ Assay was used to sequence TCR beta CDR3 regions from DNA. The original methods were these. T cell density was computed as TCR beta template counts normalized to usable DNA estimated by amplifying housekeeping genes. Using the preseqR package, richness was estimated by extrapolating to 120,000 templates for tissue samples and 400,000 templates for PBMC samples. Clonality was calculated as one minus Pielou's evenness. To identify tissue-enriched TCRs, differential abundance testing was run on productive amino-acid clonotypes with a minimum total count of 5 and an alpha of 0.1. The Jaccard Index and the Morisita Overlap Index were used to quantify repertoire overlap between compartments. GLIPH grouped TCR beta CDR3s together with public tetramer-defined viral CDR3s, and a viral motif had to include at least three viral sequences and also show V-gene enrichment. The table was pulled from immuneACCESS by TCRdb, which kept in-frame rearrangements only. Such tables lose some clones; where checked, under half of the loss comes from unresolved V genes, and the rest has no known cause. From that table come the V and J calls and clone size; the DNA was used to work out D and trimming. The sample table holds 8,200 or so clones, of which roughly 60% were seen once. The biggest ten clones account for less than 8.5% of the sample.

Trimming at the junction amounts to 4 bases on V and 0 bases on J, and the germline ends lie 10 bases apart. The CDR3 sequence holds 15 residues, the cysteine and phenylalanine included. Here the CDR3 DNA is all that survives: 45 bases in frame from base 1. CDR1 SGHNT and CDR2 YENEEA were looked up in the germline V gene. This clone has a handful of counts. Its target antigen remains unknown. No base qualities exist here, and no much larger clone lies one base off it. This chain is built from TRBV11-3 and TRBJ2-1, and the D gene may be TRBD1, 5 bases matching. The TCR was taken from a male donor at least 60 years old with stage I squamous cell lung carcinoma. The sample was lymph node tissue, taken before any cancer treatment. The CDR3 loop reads CASSYGHRSYNEQFF. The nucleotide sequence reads TGTGCCAGCAGCTATGGACATCGCTCCTACAATGAGCAGTTCTTC.